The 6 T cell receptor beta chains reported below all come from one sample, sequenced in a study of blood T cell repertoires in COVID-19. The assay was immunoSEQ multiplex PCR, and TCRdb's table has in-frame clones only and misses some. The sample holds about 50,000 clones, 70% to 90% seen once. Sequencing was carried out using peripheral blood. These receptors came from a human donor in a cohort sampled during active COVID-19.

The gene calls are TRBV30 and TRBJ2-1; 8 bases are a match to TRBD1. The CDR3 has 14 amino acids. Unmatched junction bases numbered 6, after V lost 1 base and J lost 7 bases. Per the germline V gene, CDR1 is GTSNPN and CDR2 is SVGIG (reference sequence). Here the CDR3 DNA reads TGTGCCTGGAGTGAGCACAGGGGGTGGAATGAGCAGTTCTTC. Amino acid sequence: CAWSEHRGWNEQFF.

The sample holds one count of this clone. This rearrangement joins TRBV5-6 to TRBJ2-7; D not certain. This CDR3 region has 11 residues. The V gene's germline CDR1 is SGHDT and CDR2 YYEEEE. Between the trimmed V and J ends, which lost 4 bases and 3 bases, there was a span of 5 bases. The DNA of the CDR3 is TGTGCCAGCAGCCGTCTCTACGAGCAGTACTTC. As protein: CASSRLYEQYF.

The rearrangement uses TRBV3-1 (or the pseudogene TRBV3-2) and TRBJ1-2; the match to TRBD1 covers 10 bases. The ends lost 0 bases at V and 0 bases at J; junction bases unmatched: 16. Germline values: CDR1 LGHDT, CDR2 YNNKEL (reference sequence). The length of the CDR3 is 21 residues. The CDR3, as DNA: TGTGCCAGCAGCCAAGATTGTAAGCCGAGACAGGGGGCAGTAGCTAACTATGGCTACACCTTC. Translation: CASSQDCKPRQGAVANYGYTF.

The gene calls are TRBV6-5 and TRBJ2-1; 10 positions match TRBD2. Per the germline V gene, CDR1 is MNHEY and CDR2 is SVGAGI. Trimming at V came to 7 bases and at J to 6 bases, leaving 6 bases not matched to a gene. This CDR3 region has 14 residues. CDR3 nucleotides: TGTGCCAGCACCCTTAGCGGGGGGACCAATGAGCAGTTCTTC. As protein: CASTLSGGTNEQFF.

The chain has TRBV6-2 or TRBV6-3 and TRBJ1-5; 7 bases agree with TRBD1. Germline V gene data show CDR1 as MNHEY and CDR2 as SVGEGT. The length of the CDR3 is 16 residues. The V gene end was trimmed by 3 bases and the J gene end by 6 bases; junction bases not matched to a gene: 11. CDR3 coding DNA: TGTGCCAGCAGTTATTTCGGCAGGGGGAAATTTCAGCCCCAGCATTTT. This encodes CASSYFGRGKFQPQHF.

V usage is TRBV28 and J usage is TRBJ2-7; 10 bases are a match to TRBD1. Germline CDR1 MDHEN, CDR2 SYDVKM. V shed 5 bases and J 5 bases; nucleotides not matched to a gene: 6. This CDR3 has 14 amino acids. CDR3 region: CASSPGTGANEQYF. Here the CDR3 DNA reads TGTGCCAGCAGTCCCGGGACAGGGGCTAACGAGCAGTACTTC.